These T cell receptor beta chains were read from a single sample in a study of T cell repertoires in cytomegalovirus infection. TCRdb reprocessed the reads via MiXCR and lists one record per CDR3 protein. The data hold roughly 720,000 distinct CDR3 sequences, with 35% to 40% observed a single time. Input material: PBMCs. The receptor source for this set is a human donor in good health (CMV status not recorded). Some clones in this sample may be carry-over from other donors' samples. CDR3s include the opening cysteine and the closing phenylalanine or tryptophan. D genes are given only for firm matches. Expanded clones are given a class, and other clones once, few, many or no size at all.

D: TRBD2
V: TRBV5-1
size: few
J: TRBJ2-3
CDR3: CASSFIAGEAADTQYF
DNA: TGCGCCAGCAGCTTCATAGCGGGGGAAGCCGCTGATACGCAGTATTTT

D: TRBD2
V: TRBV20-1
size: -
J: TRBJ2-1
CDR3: CSAPGTSGRARNEQFF
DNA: TGCAGTGCTCCCGGGACTAGCGGGAGGGCCCGCAATGAGCAGTTCTTC

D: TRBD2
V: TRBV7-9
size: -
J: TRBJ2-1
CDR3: CASTHPGLAVPDEQFF
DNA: TGTGCCAGCACCCACCCCGGACTAGCGGTACCCGATGAGCAGTTCTTC

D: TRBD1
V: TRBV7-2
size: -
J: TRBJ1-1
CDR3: CASSNPGTGNTEAFF
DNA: TGTGCCAGCAGCAACCCCGGGACAGGGAACACTGAAGCTTTCTTT

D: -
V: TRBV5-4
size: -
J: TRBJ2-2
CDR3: CASSLTPEGANTGELFF
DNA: TGTGCCAGCAGCTTGACCCCGGAGGGCGCGAACACCGGGGAGCTGTTTTTT

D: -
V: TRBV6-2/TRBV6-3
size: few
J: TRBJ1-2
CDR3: CASKSYGYTF
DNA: TGTGCCAGCAAGTCCTATGGCTACACCTTC

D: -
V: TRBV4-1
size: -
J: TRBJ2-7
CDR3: CASSQDSGVRRYEQYF
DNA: TGCGCCAGCAGCCAAGATTCAGGTGTTCGCCGCTACGAGCAGTACTTC

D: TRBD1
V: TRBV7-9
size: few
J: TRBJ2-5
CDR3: CASRFGTGNPETQYF
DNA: TGTGCCAGCAGATTCGGGACAGGGAACCCAGAGACCCAGTACTTC

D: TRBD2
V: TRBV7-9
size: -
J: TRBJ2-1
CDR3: CASSLYGTSGPSSYNEQFF
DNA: TGTGCCAGCAGCTTATACGGGACTAGCGGGCCAAGCTCCTACAATGAGCAGTTCTTC

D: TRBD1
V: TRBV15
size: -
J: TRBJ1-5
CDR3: CATSAIGQGEYQPQHF
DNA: TGTGCCACCAGCGCTATTGGACAGGGGGAATATCAGCCCCAGCATTTT

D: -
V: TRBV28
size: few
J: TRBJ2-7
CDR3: CASSHLTLGIYEQYF
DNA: TGTGCCAGCAGTCACCTTACCTTGGGGATCTACGAGCAGTACTTC

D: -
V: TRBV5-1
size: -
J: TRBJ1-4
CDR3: CASSPGTVSANEKLFF
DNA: TGCGCCAGCAGCCCCGGGACCGTCAGCGCCAATGAAAAACTGTTTTTT

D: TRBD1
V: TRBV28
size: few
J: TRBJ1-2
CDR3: CASGGTGAFRNYGYTF
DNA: TGTGCCAGCGGGGGGACAGGGGCCTTCCGAAACTATGGCTACACCTTC

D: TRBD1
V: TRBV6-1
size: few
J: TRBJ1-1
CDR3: CASSEVQGATEAFF
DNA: TGTGCCAGCAGTGAGGTTCAGGGGGCCACTGAAGCTTTCTTT

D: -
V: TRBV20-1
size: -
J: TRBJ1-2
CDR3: CSAPPGGGRGGYTF
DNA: TGCAGTGCCCCACCTGGTGGGGGGCGCGGAGGCTACACCTTC

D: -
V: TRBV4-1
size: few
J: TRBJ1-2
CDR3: CASSQGHSPFRDYGYTF
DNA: TGCGCCAGCAGCCAAGGTCACAGCCCCTTTAGGGACTATGGCTACACCTTC

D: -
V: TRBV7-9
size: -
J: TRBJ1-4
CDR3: CASSLAGGGLNEKLFF
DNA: TGTGCCAGCAGCTTAGCAGGCGGCGGCCTTAATGAAAAACTGTTTTTT

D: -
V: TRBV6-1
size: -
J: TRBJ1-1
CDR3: CASFRTKNTEAFF
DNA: TGTGCCAGCTTCCGGACGAAGAACACTGAAGCTTTCTTT

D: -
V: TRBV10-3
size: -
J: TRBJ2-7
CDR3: CAISVGRASYEQYF
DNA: TGTGCCATCAGTGTAGGCAGGGCTTCCTACGAGCAGTACTTC

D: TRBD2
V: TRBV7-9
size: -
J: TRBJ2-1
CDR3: CASSSPRLAGGEQFF
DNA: TGTGCCAGCAGCTCACCCAGACTAGCGGGAGGCGAGCAGTTCTTC

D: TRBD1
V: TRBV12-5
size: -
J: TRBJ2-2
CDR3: CASGNVGTGTGELFF
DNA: TGTGCTAGTGGGAATGTCGGGACAGGGACCGGGGAGCTGTTTTTT

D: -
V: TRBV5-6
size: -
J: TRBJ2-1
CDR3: CASRSVDEQFF
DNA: TGTGCCAGCAGGTCCGTCGATGAGCAGTTCTTC

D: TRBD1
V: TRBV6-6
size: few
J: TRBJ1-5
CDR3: CASSRDSLQPQHF
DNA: TGTGCCAGCAGTCGGGACAGTCTCCAGCCCCAGCATTTT

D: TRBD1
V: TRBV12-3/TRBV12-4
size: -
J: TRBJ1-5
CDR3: CASSRGQGYNQPQHF
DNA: TGTGCCAGCAGTCGAGGACAGGGCTACAATCAGCCCCAGCATTTT

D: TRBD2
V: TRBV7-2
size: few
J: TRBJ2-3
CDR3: CASSGGVSEFTDTQYF
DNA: TGTGCCAGCAGCGGGGGGGTTAGCGAGTTCACAGATACGCAGTATTTT

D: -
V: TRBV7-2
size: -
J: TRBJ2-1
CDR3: CASSLMGYNEQFF
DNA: TGTGCCAGCAGCTTAATGGGTTACAATGAGCAGTTCTTC

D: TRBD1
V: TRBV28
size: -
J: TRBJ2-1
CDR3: CASSQWDRGGNEQFF
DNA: TGTGCCAGCAGTCAATGGGACAGGGGGGGGAATGAGCAGTTCTTC

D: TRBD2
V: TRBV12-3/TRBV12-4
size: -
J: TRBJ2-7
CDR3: CASSGPGLVNEQYF
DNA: TGTGCCAGCAGTGGGCCGGGACTAGTGAACGAGCAGTACTTC

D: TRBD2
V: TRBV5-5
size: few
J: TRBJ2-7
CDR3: CASSLARGLARTYEQYF
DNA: TGTGCCAGCAGCTTGGCGCGGGGACTAGCGCGTACCTACGAGCAGTACTTC

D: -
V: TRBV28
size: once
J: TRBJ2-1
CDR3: CASSTSGRGSYNEQFF
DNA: TGTGCCAGCAGTACCTCCGGGCGGGGCTCCTACAATGAGCAGTTCTTC

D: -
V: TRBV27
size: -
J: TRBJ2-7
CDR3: CASSLYRPTGFEDYEQYF
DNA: TGTGCCAGCAGTTTATACAGGCCAACAGGGTTCGAGGACTACGAGCAGTACTTC

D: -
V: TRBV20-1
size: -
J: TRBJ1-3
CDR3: CSASHRASGNTIYF
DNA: TGCAGTGCTAGCCACAGGGCCTCTGGAAACACCATATATTTT

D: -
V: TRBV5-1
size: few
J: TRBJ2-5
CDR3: CASSLGSGLPSRETQYF
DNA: TGCGCCAGCAGCTTGGGATCGGGTCTGCCTAGCCGTGAGACCCAGTACTTC

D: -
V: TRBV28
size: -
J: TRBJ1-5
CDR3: CASRRSLDSNQPQHF
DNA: TGTGCCAGCAGACGTTCCCTGGACAGCAATCAGCCCCAGCATTTT

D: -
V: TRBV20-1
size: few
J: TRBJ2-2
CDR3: CSALAGHLNTGELFF
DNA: TGCAGTGCACTCGCGGGACACCTTAACACCGGGGAGCTGTTTTTT

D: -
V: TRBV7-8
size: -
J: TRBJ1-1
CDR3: CASSLGVGRTNTEAFF
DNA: TGTGCCAGCAGCTTAGGGGTTGGCAGGACGAACACTGAAGCTTTCTTT

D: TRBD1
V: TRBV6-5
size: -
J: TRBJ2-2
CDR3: CASSLYRGRTGELFF
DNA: TGTGCCAGCAGTTTATACAGGGGGAGAACCGGGGAGCTGTTTTTT

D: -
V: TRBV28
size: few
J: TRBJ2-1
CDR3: CASRGYSGTVKEQFF
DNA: TGTGCCAGCAGGGGCTACAGCGGGACAGTCAAAGAGCAGTTCTTC

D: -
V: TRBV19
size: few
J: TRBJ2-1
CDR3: CASSPRDQLNNEQFF
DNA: TGTGCCAGTAGCCCCCGGGACCAACTCAACAATGAGCAGTTCTTC

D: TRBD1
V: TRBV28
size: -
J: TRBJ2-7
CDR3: CASRSSGQGAIEQYF
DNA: TGTGCCAGCAGATCCTCGGGACAGGGGGCGATCGAGCAGTACTTC

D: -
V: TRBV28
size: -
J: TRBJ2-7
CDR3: CASSFTALTYEQYF
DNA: TGTGCCAGCAGTTTCACAGCTTTGACCTACGAGCAGTACTTC

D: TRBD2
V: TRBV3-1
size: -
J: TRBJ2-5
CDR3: CASRGTSAWGTGTQYF
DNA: TGTGCCAGCAGGGGGACTAGCGCCTGGGGGACGGGGACCCAGTACTTC

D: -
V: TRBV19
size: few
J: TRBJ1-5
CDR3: CASRGGGLGNQPQHF
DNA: TGTGCCAGTAGGGGAGGGGGATTAGGGAATCAGCCCCAGCATTTT

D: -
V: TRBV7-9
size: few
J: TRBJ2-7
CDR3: CASSSQGFPEQYF
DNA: TGTGCCAGCAGCTCGCAGGGGTTTCCCGAGCAGTACTTC

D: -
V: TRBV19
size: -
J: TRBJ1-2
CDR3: CASSIDRGWHGYTF
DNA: TGTGCCAGTAGTATAGATCGGGGCTGGCATGGCTACACCTTC